The entry below gives a single TCR beta chain sequence along with its context. The CDR3 runs to 15 residues. The V gene end was trimmed by 0 bases and the J gene end by 3 bases; junction bases not matched to a gene: 3. In germline, CDR1 is SGHKS, CDR2 YYEKEE (reference sequence). The data belong to a study of blood T cell repertoires in COVID-19. Study details: The cDNA or gDNA used as material had been derived from T cells, B-cell-depleted T cells, or PBMCs.

The method was immunoSEQ multiplex PCR; TCRdb's version includes in-frame clones alone and lacks a portion of them. The sample shows more than 200,000 clones, more than 70% of them seen only once. This clonotype was sampled from a man aged 25-45 years with acute COVID-19. The chain has TRBV5-5 and TRBJ2-7; TRBD1 agrees at 10 bases. Material for sequencing was PBMCs or T cells enriched from blood (not recorded which). CDR3: CASSLERDRGYEQYF. The DNA for the CDR3 is TGTGCCAGCAGCTTGGAGCGGGACAGGGGCTACGAGCAGTACTTC.